The sequence of this TCR beta chain was determined in a study of Graves' ophthalmopathy and Graves' hyperthyroidism. This clonotype has at least ten counts. RNA transcripts were the template, and TCR beta CDR3 regions were amplified from them. HTBI primers were employed in first-round RT-PCR, then a second-round multiplex PCR followed. Each CDR3 protein is one row after TCRdb ran MiXCR on the multiplex PCR reads. Of approximately 380,000 distinct CDR3 sequences in the sample, about 21% were seen once. What was sequenced was peripheral blood. The clonotype was recovered from a woman aged 18 to 35 with stable Graves' hyperthyroidism.

In DNA form, the CDR3 reads TGTGCCAGCACCTATGGGGGGGCCTCGTTCGAGCAGTACTTC. Its protein product is CASTYGGASFEQYF. This sequence joins TRBV6-5 and TRBJ2-7, with D maybe TRBD2 (7 bases). This CDR3 contains 14 residues. The V end lost 7 bases, the J end lost 6 bases, and 19 bases lay between the germline ends. Germline CDR1 MNHEY, CDR2 SVGAGI.